What follows are 6 T cell receptor beta chains derived from one specimen sequenced in a study of neurological immune-mediated disorders. One entry per CDR3 protein, called by TCRdb with MiXCR from the 5' RACE reads. This table holds 60,000 to 90,000 distinct CDR3 sequences, 10% found once. Time point in this sample: longitudinal time-point 1 (baseline). The sequencing sample was made of PBMCs. The receptors shown here come from a man in his thirties or forties in good health.

This clonotype was seen repeatedly, ten times or more. V is TRBV5-1 and J is TRBJ1-2; D remains ambiguous. V dropped 0 bases and J dropped 2 bases, with 8 bases sitting between them. Per germline, CDR1 SGHRS and CDR2 YFSETQ. The CDR3 is made up of 14 amino acids. The CDR3 spells CASSLDSGNYGYTF. The CDR3 nucleotides read TGCGCCAGCAGCTTGGATTCCGGAAACTATGGCTACACCTTC.

This clonotype was observed at least ten times. The chain combines TRBV27 with TRBJ1-5; 7 nucleotides match TRBD1. V trimming: 5 bases; J trimming: 1 base; junction bases outside the gene matches: 11. The CDR3 runs 17 residues. The germline V gene encodes CDR1 MNHEY and CDR2 SMNVEV (reference sequence). Here the CDR3 reads CASSPAWRGLSNQPQHF. For the CDR3, the DNA is TGTGCCAGCAGTCCGGCATGGAGGGGGCTGAGCAATCAGCCCCAGCATTTT.

This clonotype was counted at least ten times. This rearrangement joins TRBV24-1 to TRBJ2-5, with TRBD2 matching 13 bases. Losses at the gene ends were 4 bases for V and 7 bases for J; bases not matched to a gene: 8. The germline V gene encodes CDR1 KGHDR and CDR2 SFDVKD. The CDR3 is made up of 16 amino acids. This CDR3 reads CATSDPRLAGGPTQYF. The DNA of the CDR3 is TGTGCCACCAGTGACCCACGACTAGCGGGAGGCCCGACCCAGTACTTC.

Remarks on this clonotype: A much more abundant neighbour one base away suggests this may be a read error. This chain uses TRBV28 with TRBJ1-1; the D is unclear. Germline V gene sequence: CDR1 MDHEN, CDR2 SYDVKM. Trimming removed 5 bases at V and 8 bases at J, with 9 bases between. The length of the CDR3 is 11 residues. As DNA, the CDR3 is TGTGCCAGCAGTGCCCAAAAGGAAGCTTTCTTT. It translates to CASSAQKEAFF. The full variable domain, in which reference TRBV28 and TRBJ1-1 provide the parts outside the CDR3, is DVKVTQSSRYLVKRTGEKVFLECVQDMDHENMFWYRQDPGLGLRLIYFSYDVKMKEKGDIPEGYSVSREKKERFSLILESASTNQTSMYLCASSAQKEAFFGQGTRLTVV.

This clonotype was found many times. The CDR3: CASRPGPWQTQYF. CDR3 DNA sequence: TGTGCCAGCCGACCGGGGCCTTGGCAGACCCAGTACTTC. This sequence joins TRBV27 and TRBJ2-5; D possibly matches TRBD1 or TRBD2 (5 bases each). Trimming cost V 8 bases and J 6 bases, with 16 bases left between them. The germline gives CDR1 MNHEY, CDR2 SMNVEV (reference sequence). The length of the CDR3 is 13 residues.

This clonotype was counted ten times or more. This chain uses TRBV27 with TRBJ2-3, with TRBD1 matching 8 bases. The ends lost 4 bases at V and 2 bases at J; junction bases unmatched: 8. Germline CDR1 and CDR2: MNHEY and SMNVEV (reference sequence). This CDR3 comprises 16 residues. CDR3 sequence: CASSSHGQGVTDTQYF. In DNA form, the CDR3 reads TGTGCCAGCAGTTCCCATGGACAGGGAGTCACAGATACGCAGTATTTT.